What follows is one T cell receptor beta chain and its context. This sample was included in a study of blood T cell repertoires in COVID-19. In the original analysis: Estimation of nucleated cell counts relied on the amplification of reference gene primers. Here immunoSEQ multiplex PCR was the method, and the copy in TCRdb shows in-frame clones only, minus some. The V and J calls and the clone size are those of that table, but D and trimming were determined from the DNA. The table has approximately 97,000 clones, around 92% seen once. Germline values: CDR1 LNHDA, CDR2 SQIVND (reference sequence). V lost 4 bases, J lost 6 bases, and 10 bases stayed unmatched. The CDR3 runs 15 residues.

The receptor's source is a man younger than 35 with acute or convalescent COVID-19. The sample was peripheral blood. The chain has TRBV19 and TRBJ2-7; 9 nucleotides align to TRBD2. Here the CDR3 reads CASSTWLAGSLEQYF. In DNA, the CDR3 is TGTGCCAGTAGTACGTGGCTAGCGGGGTCCCTCGAGCAGTACTTC.